The 18 T cell receptor beta chains in this list originate from one sample, sequenced in a study of T-cell reconstitution after alpha-beta-depleted transplantation in children. TCRbeta library construction was performed incorporating unique molecular identifiers. TCRdb re-called the PCR reads with MiXCR, one entry per CDR3 protein. The table includes 490,000 or so distinct CDR3 sequences, under 15% detected once. The source was PBMCs from the stem cell graft donor, collected from the stem cell graft. These receptors were taken from a human donor who donated a stem cell graft to a child with combined immunodeficiency.

The genes are TRBV30 and TRBJ1-1; the D gene is possibly TRBD1 (6 bases). V gave up 4 bases and J gave up 4 bases, with 10 bases separating them. The CDR3 has 12 amino acids. The germline V gene has CDR1 GTSNPN and CDR2 SVGIG (reference sequence). CDR3 region: CAWNRVGTEAFF. In DNA, the CDR3 is TGTGCCTGGAACAGGGTTGGCACTGAAGCTTTCTTT.

The chain has TRBV29-1 and TRBJ2-3; 8 bases line up with TRBD2. The CDR3 spans 16 residues. Trimming removed 1 base from V and 0 bases from J; junction bases left unmatched: 6. Per the germline V gene, CDR1 is SQVTM and CDR2 is ANQGSEA. The CDR3 bases are TGCAGCGTTGAAGGGATAGCGGGGACAAGCACAGATACGCAGTATTTT. Its protein product is CSVEGIAGTSTDTQYF.

J is TRBJ2-7 and V is TRBV20-1, with 8 bases that match TRBD2. Germline CDR1 is DFQATT and CDR2 is SNEGSKA (reference sequence). V lost 6 bases, J lost 3 bases, and 10 bases stayed unmatched. The CDR3 sequence is 14 residues long. CDR3 amino acids: CSAYLAGRGYEQYF. DNA for the CDR3: TGCAGTGCCTACTTAGCGGGACGGGGCTACGAGCAGTACTTC.

Notes on this clonotype: Mismatch with germline at one junction end may stem from a read error. The chain employs TRBV7-8 and TRBJ2-2; the D is unclear. The CDR3 loop spans 16 amino acids. Per the germline V gene, CDR1 is SGHVS and CDR2 is FQNEAQ. The CDR3, as DNA: TGTGCCAGCAGCTTAGGAAGGAGATCGAACGCCGGGGAGCTGTTTTTT. It yields the protein CASSLGRRSNAGELFF.

This clonotype has just a few counts. This chain joins TRBV27 and TRBJ1-5; no firm D call. The CDR3 extends over 15 amino acids. Germline loops: CDR1 MNHEY, CDR2 SMNVEV (reference sequence). V lost 4 bases and J lost 0, with 10 bases in between. CDR3 protein: CASSSGSYSNQPQHF. DNA of the CDR3: TGTGCCAGCAGTTCCGGGAGCTATAGCAATCAGCCCCAGCATTTT.

This clonotype showed up just a few times. V is TRBV9 and J is TRBJ2-2; 10 bases match TRBD1. Germline CDR1 SGDLS, CDR2 YYNGEE. The CDR3 contains 17 residues. V dropped 6 bases and J dropped 3; count of bases not matched to a gene: 11. The CDR3 region has the DNA TGTGCCAGCAAAAGTAGGGCCGGGACAGGGGACACCGGGGAGCTGTTTTTT. This gives the protein CASKSRAGTGDTGELFF.

This clonotype was recorded a few times. This chain connects TRBV12-3 or TRBV12-4 to TRBJ2-5; TRBD2 aligns across 9 bases. V lost 6 bases and J lost 6; bases outside the gene matches: 5. This CDR3 has 13 residues. CDR3 DNA: TGTGCCAGCAGCACAGGACTAGCGAAGACCCAGTACTTC. It translates to CASSTGLAKTQYF.

This clonotype showed up just a few times. J is TRBJ2-1 and V is TRBV5-1; 10 bases fit TRBD1. CDR1 SGHRS and CDR2 YFSETQ come from the germline V gene. This CDR3 region has 15 residues. With 4 bases clipped from V and 8 bases from J, the junction kept 9 bases outside the gene matches. The DNA of the CDR3 is TGCGCCAGCAGCCGCGGGACAGGGGAAAGGGATGAGCAGTTCTTC. This translates into CASSRGTGERDEQFF.

This clonotype was seen more than once but under ten times. J is TRBJ2-7 and V is TRBV5-1, with 8 bases identical to TRBD1. This CDR3 is built from 13 residues. V shed 4 bases, J shed 5 bases, and the junction held 5 bases outside the gene matches. The V gene's germline CDR1 is SGHRS and CDR2 YFSETQ. CDR3 region: CASSRTGTDEQYF. The CDR3 coding sequence is TGCGCCAGCAGCCGGACAGGGACCGACGAGCAGTACTTC.

Worth noting for this clonotype: This clone may be a read error of a much larger clone one base away. V and J are TRBV20-1 and TRBJ2-1; perhaps TRBD2 as D (5 bases). Germline-derived CDR1 and CDR2 are DFQATT and SNEGSKA (reference sequence). The CDR3 consists of 13 residues. The CDR3 DNA sequence: TGCACTGCTAGAGATGTCGGGGACAATGAGCAGTTCTTC. Residues: CTARDVGDNEQFF.

This clonotype has at least ten counts. The V gene is TRBV20-1, the J gene TRBJ2-7; D gene uncertain. CDR3 length equals 13 residues. Germline loops: CDR1 DFQATT, CDR2 SNEGSKA (reference sequence). V lost 4 bases and J lost 0, with 10 bases in between. CDR3 residues: CSAISPYSYEQYF. Written as DNA, the CDR3 is TGCAGTGCTATCTCACCTTACTCCTACGAGCAGTACTTC.

The V gene is TRBV4-3, the J gene TRBJ2-5; the D gene is possibly TRBD1 (6 bases). Germline V CDR1 and CDR2: LGHNA, YSLEER. The CDR3 contains 14 residues. The V end lost 0 bases, the J end lost 5 bases, and 10 bases lay between the germline ends. The CDR3 here is CASSQDTGTETQYF. The DNA for the CDR3 is TGCGCCAGCAGCCAAGATACAGGGACGGAGACCCAGTACTTC.

This chain uses TRBV20-1 with TRBJ1-1; tentative D call: TRBD1 (6 bases). The CDR3 is made up of 12 amino acids. The V end was cut by 6 bases, the J end by 7 bases, with 15 bases between. Germline values: CDR1 DFQATT, CDR2 SNEGSKA (reference sequence). The CDR3 reads CSATTGFGEAFF. The CDR3 DNA follows: TGCAGTGCAACCACAGGGTTTGGTGAAGCTTTCTTT.

This clonotype was counted between two and nine times. V usage is TRBV2 and J usage is TRBJ1-3, with D possibly matching TRBD1 (5 bases). The germline gives CDR1 SNHLY, CDR2 FYNNEI. V was clipped by 4 bases and J by 0 bases, with 10 bases between them. CDR3 length equals 15 residues. The CDR3 loop reads CASSARTTSGNTIYF. In DNA form, the CDR3 reads TGTGCCAGCAGTGCCCGGACAACCTCTGGAAACACCATATATTTT.

The chain couples TRBV11-2 to TRBJ2-5; maybe TRBD2 (6 bases). CDR1 SGHAT and CDR2 FQNNGV come from the germline V gene. CDR3 length: 15 residues. Trimming removed 2 bases from V and 6 bases from J, with 16 bases in between. The CDR3 sequence is CASSLSGTWVKTQYF. The CDR3 DNA follows: TGTGCCAGCAGCTTATCCGGGACTTGGGTGAAGACCCAGTACTTC.

The chain employs TRBV27 and TRBJ1-1, with 12 bases lining up with TRBD1. The germline V gene has CDR1 MNHEY and CDR2 SMNVEV (reference sequence). The CDR3 has 16 amino acids. V was pared by 3 bases and J by 3 bases, with 5 bases of the junction left unmatched. The CDR3 nucleotides are TGTGCCAGCAGTTTTGGGACAGGGGGCAGTTACACTGAAGCTTTCTTT. This gives the protein CASSFGTGGSYTEAFF.

The chain couples TRBV4-3 to TRBJ2-1, with 14 bases identical to TRBD2. J was trimmed by 9 bases and V by 4 bases; bases with no gene match: 11. Germline assignment: CDR1 LGHNA and CDR2 YSLEER. The CDR3 sequence is 17 residues long. CDR3 nucleotide sequence: TGCGCCAGCAGCCTGGGGACTAGCGGGGGCGCGGGGGGTGAGCAGTTCTTC. Translating it yields CASSLGTSGGAGGEQFF.

In this sample, this clonotype turned up many times. The J gene is TRBJ2-1, the V gene TRBV9; TRBD1 agrees at 12 bases. The germline gives CDR1 SGDLS, CDR2 YYNGEE. The V segment lost 3 bases and the J segment 7 bases; nucleotides outside the gene matches: 5. This CDR3 has 15 amino acids. The chain's CDR3 is CASSEGQGANNEQFF. Here the CDR3 DNA reads TGTGCCAGCAGCGAGGGACAGGGGGCGAATAATGAGCAGTTCTTC.